This TCR beta chain appears in the sequencing data of a study of CD4 T cells in relation to SARS-CoV-2 and coronaviruses. Study-level background: Convalescent donors were aged about 21 to 72, with median approximately 40 years.

Germline-derived CDR1 and CDR2 are ENHRY and SYGVKD. V trimming: 7 bases; J trimming: 5 bases; junction bases outside the gene matches: 6. This CDR3 has 14 residues. This clone was found once. Its antigen is undetermined. Assay: immunoSEQ multiplex PCR; the TCRdb copy retains only in-frame clones and omits some. The profile shows about 35,000 clones, about four fifths of them singletons. Roughly 10^5 naive or memory CD4+ cells were cultured with CEF peptides for approximately eleven days. The sequencing input was naive CD4+ T cells from PBMCs, cultured in vitro. Specified subset: naive CD4+ T cells isolated by negative enrichment. The source of this sequence is an adult with COVID-19. V and J are TRBV10-3 and TRBJ2-1; 9 bases are a match to TRBD2. CDR3 in DNA: TGTGCCATCAAATTTGCGGGAGGGGACAATGAGCAGTTCTTC. Protein product: CAIKFAGGDNEQFF.